The sample holds many counts of the clone carrying this T cell receptor beta chain. Time point in this sample: newly diagnosed GD, antithyroid drugs for less than 3 months. Making the TCR library involved RNA that had been extracted from PBMCs. The data derive from a study of regulatory T cells in long-lasting Graves disease. HTBI primers from iRepertoire and Arm-PCR of CDR3 regions yielded the TCR beta libraries. TCRdb re-called the multiplex PCR reads with MiXCR, one entry per CDR3 protein. The sample lists hundreds of thousands of distinct CDR3 sequences, 13% occurring once. A further study also used this sample, focusing on T cells in Graves' hyperthyroidism and ophthalmopathy.

This TCR came from a man between 25 and 39 years old with Graves disease. Sample: peripheral blood mononuclear cells (PBMCs), taken at new diagnosis, from a patient treated with antithyroid drugs.

DNA of the CDR3: TGTGCCACCTCCGGGACAGTGAACACTGAAGCTTTCTTT. Encoded protein: CATSGTVNTEAFF. V usage is TRBV28 and J usage is TRBJ1-1; 7 bases are shared with TRBD1. The CDR3 spans 13 residues. CDR1 MDHEN and CDR2 SYDVKM come from the germline V gene. The V and J ends lost 10 bases and 0 bases, in that order; junction bases with no gene match: 5.